This T cell receptor (beta chain) was retrieved from a study of T-cell reconstitution after alpha-beta-depleted transplantation in children. Study-wide results and caveats: Reported findings indicate that, about two months after transplant, alpha-beta T cells came from several hundred expanded clones, which were derived from non-depleted graft cells. After transplant, high TCRbeta diversity at day 60 in some patients arose from surviving recipient T cells and thymic progenitors. A year post-transplant, T-cell counts and diversity derived mostly from newly produced T cells.

A note on this clonotype: Its specificity is unknown.

Preparation of the TCRbeta library used unique molecular identifiers. A single record per CDR3 protein comes from TCRdb applying MiXCR to the PCR reads. The sample records 80,000 to 100,000 distinct CDR3 sequences, 23% being singletons. J was trimmed by 8 bases and V by 5 bases; bases with no gene match: 8. From germline, CDR1 is SGHVS and CDR2 FQNEAQ. The CDR3 has 13 amino acids. This chain joins TRBV7-8 and TRBJ1-2, with TRBD1 identical over 7 bases. The sequencing here drew on PBMCs, taken before TCRalphabeta/CD19-depleted stem cell transplant. The TCR originated in a boy between 2 and 10 years old with acute lymphoblastic leukemia, due to receive a stem cell transplant. CDR3 bases: TGTGCCAGCAGCCGTGGGACAGTCGGAGGCTACACCTTC. Translated, it gives CASSRGTVGGYTF.